This TCR beta chain was sequenced in a study of long-term antiretroviral therapy in people with HIV. Study-level findings and limits: CDR3 lengths in HIV samples spanned a narrower range than controls. Records did not include ART adherence, viral resistance or therapy changes.

Researchers secured at least one pre-ART and at least two post-ART PBMC samples from each donor. Worth noting for this clone: Its antigen is unidentified.

A v3.0 immunoSEQ assay was performed at survey level. Sequencing was performed with immunoSEQ multiplex PCR; in TCRdb, only in-frame clones are kept and a portion is missing. The repertoire has 25,000 to 30,000 clones, roughly 88% of them found once; the top ten carry about 7.7%. CDR3 length: 15 amino acids. Germline CDR1 reads SNHLY; CDR2 reads FYNNEI. V shed 6 bases, J shed 4 bases, and the junction held 8 bases outside the gene matches. Material: unsorted PBMCs, obtained 3 years after starting antiretroviral therapy. The V gene is TRBV2, the J gene TRBJ2-7; 11 bases fit TRBD2. The sequence was collected from a man aged 35 to 55 with HIV. Written as DNA, the CDR3 is TGTGCCAGCAGGGAAACTAGCGGGAGCCCGTACGAGCAGTACTTC. This sequence encodes CASRETSGSPYEQYF.